This T cell receptor beta chain was obtained from a study of T cell repertoires in cytomegalovirus infection. Turning to the study itself: Public TCR beta signature analysis indicated the presence of both CMV infection and matching HLA type.

The CDR3 loop spans 12 amino acids. The V gene end was trimmed by 5 bases and the J gene end by 10 bases; junction bases not matched to a gene: 4. Germline V gene lookup returns CDR1 SEHNR and CDR2 FQNEAQ (reference sequence). Via MiXCR, TCRdb re-called the reads, giving one row per CDR3 protein. This table has 200,000 to 250,000 distinct CDR3 sequences, approximately 22% appearing once. This clonotype was observed a few times. The origin of this receptor is a human donor in good health (CMV status not recorded). Some clones in this sample may be carry-over from other donors' samples. Sequenced: CD8+ T cells from PBMCs. This chain connects TRBV7-9 to TRBJ2-1, with TRBD2 matching over 8 bases. The CDR3 reads CASSQTSVEQFF. The CDR3, as DNA: TGTGCCAGCAGCCAGACTAGCGTCGAGCAGTTCTTC.